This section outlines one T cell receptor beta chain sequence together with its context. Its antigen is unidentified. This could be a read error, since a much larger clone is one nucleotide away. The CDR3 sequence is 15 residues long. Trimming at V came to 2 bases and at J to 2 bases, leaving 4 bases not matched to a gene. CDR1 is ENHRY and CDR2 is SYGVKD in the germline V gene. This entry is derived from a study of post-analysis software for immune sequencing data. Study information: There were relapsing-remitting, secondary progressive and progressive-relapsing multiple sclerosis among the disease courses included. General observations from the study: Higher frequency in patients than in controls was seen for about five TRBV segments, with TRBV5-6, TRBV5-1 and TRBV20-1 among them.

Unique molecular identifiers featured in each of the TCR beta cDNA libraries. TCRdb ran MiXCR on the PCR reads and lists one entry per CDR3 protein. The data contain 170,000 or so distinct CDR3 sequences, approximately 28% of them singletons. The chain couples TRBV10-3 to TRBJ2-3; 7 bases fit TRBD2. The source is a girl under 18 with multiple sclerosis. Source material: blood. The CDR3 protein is CAISEGGSHTDTQYF. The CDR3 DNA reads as TGTGCCATCAGTGAGGGCGGGAGCCACACAGATACGCAGTATTTT.